Included here is one TCR beta chain sequence, with context. This entry comes from a study of Graves' ophthalmopathy and Graves' hyperthyroidism. RNA transcripts were the template, and TCR beta CDR3 regions were amplified from them. HTBI-primed first-round RT-PCR preceded second-round multiplex PCR. TCRdb fed the multiplex PCR reads into MiXCR, producing one record per CDR3 protein. Of 200,000 to 250,000 distinct CDR3 sequences listed, 20% to 25% are singletons. Each donor who had ophthalmopathy showed moderate-to-severe activity, a CAS of ≥3, a NOSPECS of ≥4, and a duration under 3 months. Other autoimmune diseases, uncontrolled infections, pregnancy or lactation ruled patients out of participation. Fresh peripheral blood, about 10 ml, was the PBMC source. This receptor was taken from a woman between 45 and 65 years old with Graves' ophthalmopathy. The specimen sequenced was peripheral blood.

The CDR3 DNA reads TGTGCCAGCCGCCGGGACAGGGGTGGCGAGCAGTACTTC. Amino acids: CASRRDRGGEQYF. The chain carries TRBV7-3 and TRBJ2-7, with 10 bases fitting TRBD1. CDR1 SGHTA and CDR2 FQGTGA come from the germline V gene. V lost 8 bases, J lost 6 bases, and 7 bases stayed unmatched. The CDR3 is 13 residues long. The whole variable domain, remainder taken from reference TRBV7-3 and TRBJ2-7, is GAGVSQTPSNKVTEKGKYVELRCDPISGHTALYWYRQSLGQGPEFLIYFQGTGAADDSGLPNDRFFAVRPEGSVSTLKIQRTERGDSAVYLCASRRDRGGEQYFGPGTRLTVT.